This paragraph covers one TCR beta chain sequence. Its antigen is still unknown. This sample is part of a study of cytomegalovirus exposure and HLA in healthy donors. Study-wide points: Analyzed later, most CMV-associated TCR beta chains appeared HLA-restricted. Prior analysis indicated that the majority of TCR beta V segments exhibited productivity approximately 90% or approximately 30% of the time. Relative to the roughly 690-donor mean, N-insertions were reportedly fewer in an Asian-associated ancestry cluster in a later analysis.

Looked up from germline, CDR1 is MNHNS and CDR2 is SASEGT. V was shortened by 3 bases and J by 3 bases, with 3 bases between the two germline ends. This CDR3 is built from 12 residues. With 60 Vbeta and 13 Jbeta primers, the PCR was carried out. Only in-frame clones appear in the TCRdb table, and some are missing; sequencing was by immunoSEQ multiplex PCR. The table has 150,000 to 180,000 clones, roughly 74% seen once; the top ten hold roughly 2.8%. This receptor was obtained from a man aged 18 to 30 in good health and CMV-seronegative. This chain uses TRBV6-1 with TRBJ2-1, with unresolved D. Sequencing used PBMCs. The CDR3 nucleotides are TGTGCCAGCAGTGACCACTACAATGAGCAGTTCTTC. Its protein is CASSDHYNEQFF.